This TCR beta chain was observed in a study of T cells in localized non-small cell lung cancer. This clone showed up just once. The CDR3 consists of 13 residues. Germline values: CDR1 GTSNPN, CDR2 SVGIG (reference sequence). Trimming left V 3 bases short and J 5 bases short, with 10 bases between. Repertoires were generated with immunoSEQ multiplex PCR, while TCRdb's copy carries only in-frame clones and drops some. Of 20,000 to 25,000 clones listed, more than 75% are singletons. This specimen was PBMCs, taken before any cancer treatment. The sequence came from a man aged 40 to 70 with stage II squamous cell lung carcinoma. The genes are TRBV30 and TRBJ2-2; D remains ambiguous. The DNA for the CDR3 is TGTGCCTGGAGCACCTACGGGACCGGGGAGCTGTTTTTT. It translates to CAWSTYGTGELFF.